The 20 T cell receptor beta chains listed next were all sequenced from one sample in a study of cytomegalovirus exposure and HLA in healthy donors. In the PCR, 60 Vbeta and 13 Jbeta primers were used. The data were produced by immunoSEQ multiplex PCR, yet TCRdb's version contains in-frame clones alone and is incomplete. This table holds 200,000 or so clones. What was sequenced was PBMCs. The source of these receptors is a girl aged 2-10 years in good health and CMV-seropositive.

This sequence joins TRBV2 and TRBJ1-2, with D possibly matching TRBD1 (5 bases). V lost 6 bases, J lost 2 bases, and 13 bases lay in between. Germline CDR1 is SNHLY and CDR2 is FYNNEI. CDR3 length: 14 amino acids. In DNA form, the CDR3 reads TGTGCCAGCAGGCCCGACAGCGAGAACTATGGCTACACCTTC. The encoded protein is CASRPDSENYGYTF.

The rearrangement joins TRBV28 to TRBJ2-2, with TRBD1 matching over 8 bases. Germline V CDR1 and CDR2: MDHEN, SYDVKM. V was pared by 11 bases and J by 6 bases, with 5 bases of the junction left unmatched. The CDR3 covers 12 residues. The CDR3 spells CAAGQGPGELFF. CDR3 coding DNA: TGTGCCGCTGGACAGGGTCCCGGGGAGCTGTTTTTT.

This chain uses TRBV7-2 with TRBJ2-1; TRBD2 agrees at 11 bases. V dropped 1 base and J dropped 9; count of bases not matched to a gene: 11. Germline V gene sequence: CDR1 SGHTA, CDR2 FQGNSA. The CDR3 consists of 17 residues. CDR3 DNA: TGTGCCAGCAGCTTAGAGCACACTAGCGGGAGAAGTTTTGAGCAGTTCTTC. Translating it yields CASSLEHTSGRSFEQFF.

The CDR3 DNA reads as TGTGCCAGCAGCCAAGATCTCGAGACTAGCGGGGAGTCGAGCAATGAGCAGTTCTTC. Translation gives CASSQDLETSGESSNEQFF. This chain joins TRBV14 and TRBJ2-1; 11 positions match TRBD2. Trimming cost V 0 bases and J 6 bases; bases outside gene matches: 13. The CDR3 sequence is 19 residues long. CDR1 is SGHDN, CDR2 FVKESK, per germline. Full variable domain (remainder filled in from reference TRBV14 and TRBJ2-1): EAGVTQFPSHSVIEKGQTVTLRCDPISGHDNLYWYRRVMGKEIKFLLHFVKESKQDESGMPNNRFLAERTGGTYSTLKVQPAELEDSGVYFCASSQDLETSGESSNEQFFGPGTRLTVL.

About this clone: The same CDR3 arises from other DNA sequences in this sample as well. The rearrangement uses TRBV10-3 and TRBJ2-5; 7 positions agree with TRBD2. V lost 8 bases, J lost 1 base, and 4 bases stayed unmatched. The CDR3 loop spans 13 amino acids. Germline CDR1 ENHRY, CDR2 SYGVKD. DNA of the CDR3: TGTGCCATCTTTTCGGGGGGCCAAGAGACCCAGTACTTC. Encoded protein: CAIFSGGQETQYF.

V usage is TRBV7-3 and J usage is TRBJ2-6; D might be TRBD2 (6 bases). The CDR3 runs to 20 residues. Germline CDR1 and CDR2: SGHTA and FQGTGA. Trimming pared 1 base from V and 0 bases from J, leaving 19 bases between. The chain's CDR3 is CASSLMELGLWSSGANVLTF. CDR3 nucleotide sequence: TGTGCCAGCAGCTTAATGGAGCTGGGACTCTGGAGCTCTGGGGCCAACGTCCTGACTTTC.

The chain combines TRBV5-4 with TRBJ1-1, with D hard to call. Germline V gene sequence: CDR1 SGHNT, CDR2 YYREEE (reference sequence). V was trimmed by 2 bases and J by 2 bases, leaving 13 bases between them. This CDR3 spans 15 amino acids. This CDR3 reads CASSLVERPNTEAFF. The CDR3 DNA reads TGTGCCAGCAGCTTAGTTGAGCGGCCCAACACTGAAGCTTTCTTT.

The V call is TRBV15, the J call TRBJ2-5, with 10 bases matching TRBD1. The end of the DNA is better explained by TRBJ2-7, so the J call may be wrong. This CDR3 region has 14 residues. Germline V gene lookup returns CDR1 LNHNV and CDR2 YYDKDF (reference sequence). Here the CDR3 reads CATSRDRGTYEQYF. CDR3 DNA sequence: TGTGCCACCAGCAGGGACAGGGGGACCTACGAGCAGTACTTC.

The gene calls are TRBV28 and TRBJ2-7; 7 nucleotides align to TRBD1. This CDR3 contains 13 residues. Germline-derived CDR1 and CDR2 are MDHEN and SYDVKM. V shed 2 bases and J 8 bases; nucleotides not matched to a gene: 6. The DNA for the CDR3 is TGTGCCAGCAGTTTACCGGACAGGAGCCAGCAGTACTTC. Amino acid sequence: CASSLPDRSQQYF.

The chain joins TRBV2 to TRBJ2-5; 8 nucleotides line up with TRBD2. Germline assignment: CDR1 SNHLY and CDR2 FYNNEI. J gave up 7 bases and V 7 bases, and 11 bases lay outside the gene matches. The CDR3 sequence is 14 residues long. The CDR3: CASKTGTSGGTQYF. CDR3 nucleotides: TGTGCCAGCAAAACCGGGACTAGTGGTGGGACCCAGTACTTC.

The rearrangement uses TRBV27 and TRBJ2-1, with a possible D match to TRBD2 (6 bases). Trimming pared 7 bases from V and 5 bases from J, leaving 12 bases between. The length of the CDR3 is 13 residues. The V gene's germline CDR1 is MNHEY and CDR2 SMNVEV (reference sequence). This CDR3 reads CASTAGRHNEQFF. The CDR3 coding sequence is TGTGCCAGCACGGCGGGAAGGCACAATGAGCAGTTCTTC.

This chain connects TRBV5-1 to TRBJ2-7, with 7 positions matching TRBD1. The trim removed 5 bases at V and 0 bases at J, leaving 5 bases unmatched. Germline V gene sequence: CDR1 SGHRS, CDR2 YFSETQ. This CDR3 has 14 residues. The CDR3 DNA reads as TGCGCCAGCAGTGGACGACAGGGCTCCTACGAGCAGTACTTC. This gives the protein CASSGRQGSYEQYF. Full variable domain (missing parts from reference TRBV5-1 and TRBJ2-7): KAGVTQTPRYLIKTRGQQVTLSCSPISGHRSVSWYQQTPGQGLQFLFEYFSETQRNKGNFPGRFSGRQFSNSRSEMNVSTLELGDSALYLCASSGRQGSYEQYFGPGTRLTVT.

This chain links TRBV28 with TRBJ1-1; D ambiguous. The CDR3 has 14 amino acids. From germline, CDR1 is MDHEN and CDR2 SYDVKM. V lost 1 base and J lost 1, with 7 bases in between. CDR3 protein: CASSLSIPNTEAFF. The CDR3 DNA follows: TGTGCCAGCAGTTTATCCATCCCGAACACTGAAGCTTTCTTT.

The V call is TRBV5-4, the J call TRBJ2-2; the match to TRBD1 covers 8 bases. In germline, CDR1 is SGHNT, CDR2 YYREEE (reference sequence). The CDR3 totals 16 residues. V shed 3 bases, J shed 6 bases, and the junction held 10 bases outside the gene matches. In nucleotides, the CDR3 is TGTGCCAGCAGCTACGGCCGGGACAGGATTCCCGGGGAGCTGTTTTTT. Amino acid sequence: CASSYGRDRIPGELFF.

This chain connects TRBV18 to TRBJ2-1, with 12 positions matching TRBD2. The V gene's germline CDR1 is KGHSH and CDR2 LQKENI. CDR3 length: 17 amino acids. With V trimmed by 1 base and J by 7 bases, 8 bases remained unmatched. The CDR3 reads CASSPLSLAGGLNEQFF. The CDR3, as DNA: TGTGCCAGCTCACCACTCTCTCTAGCGGGAGGGCTTAATGAGCAGTTCTTC.

The chain has TRBV18 and TRBJ1-3, with TRBD1 as a possible D gene (5 bases). Germline lookup yields CDR1 KGHSH and CDR2 LQKENI. Trimming took 3 bases from V and 0 from J, leaving 12 bases between them. This CDR3 contains 16 residues. The CDR3 DNA follows: TGTGCCAGCTCACCGAGGGAGGGGAGCTCTGGAAACACCATATATTTT. It is translated as CASSPREGSSGNTIYF.

The chain employs TRBV7-2 and TRBJ2-1, with D perhaps matching TRBD1 (6 bases). The CDR3 runs to 13 residues. Germline-derived CDR1 and CDR2 are SGHTA and FQGNSA. V was clipped by 5 bases and J by 9 bases, with 14 bases between them. CDR3 sequence: CASSTRQEGEQFF. Here the CDR3 DNA reads TGTGCCAGCAGCACTCGACAGGAAGGTGAGCAGTTCTTC.

The V and J genes are TRBV7-8 and TRBJ2-5; a possible D gene is TRBD2 (5 bases). V was pared by 5 bases and J by 5 bases, with 18 bases between. Germline CDR1 and CDR2: SGHVS and FQNEAQ. There are 15 residues in the CDR3. The CDR3 sequence is CASSPEMAGLETQYF. The CDR3 DNA reads as TGTGCCAGCAGCCCAGAAATGGCGGGTTTGGAGACCCAGTACTTC.

The V call is TRBV28, the J call TRBJ1-5, with unresolved D. Between the trimmed V and J ends, which lost 7 bases and 1 base, there was a span of 5 bases. Germline lookup yields CDR1 MDHEN and CDR2 SYDVKM. The CDR3 consists of 12 residues. The CDR3 DNA reads TGTGCCAGCACTAGAAGCAATCAGCCCCAGCATTTT. This encodes CASTRSNQPQHF.

The chain recombines TRBV2 with TRBJ2-4; weak D call: TRBD2 (6 bases). Deletions cut 6 bases from V and 6 bases from J, with 18 bases between. The CDR3 sequence is 15 residues long. In germline, CDR1 is SNHLY, CDR2 FYNNEI. The CDR3 reads CASRPPGLPRNIQYF. CDR3 in DNA: TGTGCCAGCAGGCCCCCGGGACTGCCAAGAAACATTCAGTACTTC.